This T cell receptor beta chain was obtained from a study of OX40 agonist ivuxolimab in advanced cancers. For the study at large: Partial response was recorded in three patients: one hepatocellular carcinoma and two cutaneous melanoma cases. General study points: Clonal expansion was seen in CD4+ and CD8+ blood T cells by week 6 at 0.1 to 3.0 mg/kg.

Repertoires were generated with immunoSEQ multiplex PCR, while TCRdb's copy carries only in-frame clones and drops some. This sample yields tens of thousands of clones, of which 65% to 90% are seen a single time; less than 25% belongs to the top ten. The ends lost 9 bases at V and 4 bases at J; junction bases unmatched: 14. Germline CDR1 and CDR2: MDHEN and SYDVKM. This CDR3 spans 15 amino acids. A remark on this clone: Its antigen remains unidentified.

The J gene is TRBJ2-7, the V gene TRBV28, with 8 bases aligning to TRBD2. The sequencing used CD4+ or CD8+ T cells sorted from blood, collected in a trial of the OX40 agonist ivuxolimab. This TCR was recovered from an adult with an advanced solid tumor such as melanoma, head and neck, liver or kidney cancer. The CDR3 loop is CASRGAGDPFYEQYF. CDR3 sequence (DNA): TGTGCCAGTCGGGGAGCGGGAGACCCCTTTTACGAGCAGTACTTC.